This T cell receptor beta chain was captured in a study of cytomegalovirus exposure and HLA in healthy donors. Study-level results: A later analysis reportedly found fewer N-insertions in an Asian-associated ancestry cluster than the roughly 680-donor mean.

In germline, CDR1 is SEHNR, CDR2 FQNEAQ (reference sequence). Trimming left V 5 bases short and J 0 bases short, with 18 bases between. This CDR3 is 17 amino acids long. With regard to this clone: What it binds is not known.

Researchers ran the PCR with 60 Vbeta and 13 Jbeta primers. TCRdb's copy holds only in-frame clones and misses some; the assay was immunoSEQ multiplex PCR. This table holds roughly 120,000 clones, 80% found once. V gene TRBV7-9 combines with J gene TRBJ2-3, with D maybe TRBD2 (7 bases). This receptor was taken from a man aged 30 to 45 in good health and CMV-seronegative. The sequenced sample was PBMCs. Here the CDR3 DNA reads TGTGCCAGCAGCCTAGGGGGGGAACACTATAGCACAGATACGCAGTATTTT. Translation: CASSLGGEHYSTDTQYF.